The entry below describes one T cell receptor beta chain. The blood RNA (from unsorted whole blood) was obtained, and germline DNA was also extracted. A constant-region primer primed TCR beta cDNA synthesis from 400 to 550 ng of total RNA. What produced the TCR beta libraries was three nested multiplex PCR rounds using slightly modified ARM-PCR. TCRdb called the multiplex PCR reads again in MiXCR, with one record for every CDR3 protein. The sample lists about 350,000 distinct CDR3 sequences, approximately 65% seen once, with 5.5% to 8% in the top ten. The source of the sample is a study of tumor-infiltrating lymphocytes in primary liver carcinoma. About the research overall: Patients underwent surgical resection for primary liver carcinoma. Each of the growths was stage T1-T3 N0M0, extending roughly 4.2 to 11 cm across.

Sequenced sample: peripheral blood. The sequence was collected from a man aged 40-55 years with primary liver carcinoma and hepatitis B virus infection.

The CDR3 coding sequence is TGTGCCTGGAGACGGAAGGGTAGCTCTGGGGCCAACGTCCTGACTTTC. Residues: CAWRRKGSSGANVLTF. The V gene is TRBV30, the J gene TRBJ2-6; D not certain. Germline values: CDR1 GTSNPN, CDR2 SVGIG (reference sequence). The CDR3 covers 16 residues. Trimming cost V 3 bases and J 0 bases, with 12 bases left between them.